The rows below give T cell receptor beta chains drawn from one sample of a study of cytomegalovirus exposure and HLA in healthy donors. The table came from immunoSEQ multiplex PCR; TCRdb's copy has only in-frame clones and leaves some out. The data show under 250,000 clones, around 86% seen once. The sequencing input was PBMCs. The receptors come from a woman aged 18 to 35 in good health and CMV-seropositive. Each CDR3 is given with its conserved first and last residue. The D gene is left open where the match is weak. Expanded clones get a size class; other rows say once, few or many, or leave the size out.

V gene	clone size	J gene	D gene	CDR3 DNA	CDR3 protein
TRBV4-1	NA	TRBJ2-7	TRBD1	TGCGCCAGCAGCCACGACTACAGGGGATACGACGAGCAGTACTTC	CASSHDYRGYDEQYF
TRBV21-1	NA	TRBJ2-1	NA	TGTGCCAGCAGCAAAGAATGCAGGGCCCCTCTCAATGAGCAGTTCTTC	CASSKECRAPLNEQFF
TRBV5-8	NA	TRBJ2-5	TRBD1	TGTGCCAGCAGCTACAGGGGACAGGGTCGAGAGACCCAGTACTTC	CASSYRGQGRETQYF
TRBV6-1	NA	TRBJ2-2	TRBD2	TGTGCCAGCAGTGTGCGCAGGGAGGGCGGGGAGCTGTTTTTT	CASSVRREGGELFF
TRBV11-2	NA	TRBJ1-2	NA	TGTGCCAGCAGCTTAGAGGACAGTCCCTATGGCTACACCTTC	CASSLEDSPYGYTF
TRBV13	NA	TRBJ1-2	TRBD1	TGTGCCAGCAGCCACCGGGACAGATATACCCCGGGCTATGGCTACACCTTC	CASSHRDRYTPGYGYTF
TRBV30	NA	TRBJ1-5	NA	TGTGCCTGGAGTCAGGGCCGAAGCAATCAGCCCCAGCATTTT	CAWSQGRSNQPQHF
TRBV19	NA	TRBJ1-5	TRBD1	TGTGCCAGTAGGACAGGGGGCGGAGGGCCCCAGCATTTT	CASRTGGGGPQHF
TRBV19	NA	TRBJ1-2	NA	TGTGCCAGTAGTACCGAACAGAGGGAAATGGGCTATGGCTACACCTTC	CASSTEQREMGYGYTF
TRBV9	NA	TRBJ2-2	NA	TGTGCCAGCAGCGAGGGGACTGTCACCGGGGAGCTGTTTTTT	CASSEGTVTGELFF
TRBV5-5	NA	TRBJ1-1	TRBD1	TGTGCCAGCAGCTTTATCGGGACAGGTATCGGGGCGAACACTGAAGCTTTCTTT	CASSFIGTGIGANTEAFF
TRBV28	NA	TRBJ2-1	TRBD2	TGTGCCAGCAGTTTATATTCCCCTAGCGGGAATTACAATGAGCAGTTCTTC	CASSLYSPSGNYNEQFF
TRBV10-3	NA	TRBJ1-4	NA	TGTGCCATCAGTGCAGAAAGGAAGGGAGATGAAAAACTGTTTTTT	CAISAERKGDEKLFF
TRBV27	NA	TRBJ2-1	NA	TGTGCCAGCAGTTTGGTAGGAGGGATTACCTACAATGAGCAGTTCTTC	CASSLVGGITYNEQFF
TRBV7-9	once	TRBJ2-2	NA	TGTGCCAGCGCGAGTGAGCGGGCGAGGACCGGGGAGCTGTTTTTT	CASASERARTGELFF
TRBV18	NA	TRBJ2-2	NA	TGTGCCAGCTCACGGGAGCGATTGGACACCGGGGAGCTGTTTTTT	CASSRERLDTGELFF
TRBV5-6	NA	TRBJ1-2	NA	TGTGCCAGCAGCTTGAAGGAGTTGGGCTACACCTTC	CASSLKELGYTF
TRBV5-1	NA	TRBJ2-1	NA	TGCGCCAGCAGCCCCGGGGCTAGGACTACGGGCAATGAGCAGTTCTTC	CASSPGARTTGNEQFF
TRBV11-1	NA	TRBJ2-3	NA	TGTGCCAGCCATGCCCAGGGCCAGGGAGATACGCAGTATTTT	CASHAQGQGDTQYF